Below are 7 T cell receptor beta chains sequenced from a single sample in a study of CD8 T cells in Susac syndrome. Reverse transcription of roughly 0.45 to 1 ug RNA was performed with random hexamers. TCRdb re-called the immunoSEQ multiplex PCR reads with MiXCR, one entry per CDR3 protein. The table includes around 220,000 distinct CDR3 sequences, 80% to 95% detected once. The sample taken for sequencing was CD8+ T cells from PBMCs. These receptors came from a human donor with multiple sclerosis.

This chain uses TRBV6-5 with TRBJ2-3, with D perhaps matching TRBD1 or TRBD2 (5 bases each). The germline V gene encodes CDR1 MNHEY and CDR2 SVGAGI. The V end lost 4 bases, the J end lost 2 bases, and 13 bases lay between the germline ends. The CDR3 is 15 amino acids. CDR3: CASSLEGPYTDTQYF. CDR3 nucleotides: TGTGCCAGCAGTTTAGAGGGGCCCTACACAGATACGCAGTATTTT.

V is TRBV7-9 and J is TRBJ2-5; 11 nucleotides align to TRBD2. CDR3 size: 15 residues. J was trimmed by 2 bases and V by 4 bases; bases with no gene match: 3. Germline V gene lookup returns CDR1 SEHNR and CDR2 FQNEAQ (reference sequence). CDR3: CASSSRLAGQETQYF. CDR3 nucleotides: TGTGCCAGCAGCTCGAGACTAGCGGGACAAGAGACCCAGTACTTC.

V gene TRBV12-3 or TRBV12-4 combines with J gene TRBJ2-5; D gene unclear. This CDR3 is 13 amino acids long. V lost 5 bases and J lost 14, with 21 bases in between. The CDR3 loop reads CASSTRPSPDPYF. The CDR3, as DNA: TGTGCCAGCAGTACGCGACCATCCCCCGATCCTTACTTC.

The rearrangement uses TRBV14 and TRBJ1-1; TRBD1 matches 8 bases. This CDR3 contains 17 residues. The junction had 9 bases not matched to a gene; V was cut back by 3 bases and J by 0 bases. CDR1 SGHDN and CDR2 FVKESK come from the germline V gene. DNA for the CDR3: TGTGCCAGCAGCCAGGGGAGGACAGGGTCTATGAACACTGAAGCTTTCTTT. Its translation is CASSQGRTGSMNTEAFF.

This chain uses TRBV11-3 with TRBJ2-2; 12 nucleotides align to TRBD2. The germline V gene has CDR1 SGHNT and CDR2 YENEEA. The CDR3 length is 17 residues. After removal of 0 bases from V and 5 bases from J, the junction contained 4 bases not matched to a gene. CDR3 in DNA: TGTGCCAGCAGCTTAGAAGGTCTAGCGGGGGGGACCGGGGAGCTGTTTTTT. This sequence encodes CASSLEGLAGGTGELFF.

The J gene is TRBJ1-1, the V gene TRBV20-1; 12 positions agree with TRBD1. Germline CDR1 and CDR2: DFQATT and SNEGSKA (reference sequence). The CDR3 runs to 14 residues. With 5 bases clipped from V and 3 bases from J, the junction kept 4 bases outside the gene matches. The CDR3 nucleotides are TGCAGTGCTTTTGGGACAGGGGGCGACACTGAAGCTTTCTTT. It yields the protein CSAFGTGGDTEAFF.

The chain uses TRBV10-3 and TRBJ2-1; tentative D call: TRBD1 (5 bases). V was trimmed by 0 bases and J by 4 bases, leaving 13 bases between them. In germline, CDR1 is ENHRY, CDR2 SYGVKD. The CDR3 length is 16 residues. The chain's CDR3 is CAISESLSNRYNEQFF. The CDR3, as DNA: TGTGCCATCAGTGAGTCGCTTTCAAACAGGTACAATGAGCAGTTCTTC.